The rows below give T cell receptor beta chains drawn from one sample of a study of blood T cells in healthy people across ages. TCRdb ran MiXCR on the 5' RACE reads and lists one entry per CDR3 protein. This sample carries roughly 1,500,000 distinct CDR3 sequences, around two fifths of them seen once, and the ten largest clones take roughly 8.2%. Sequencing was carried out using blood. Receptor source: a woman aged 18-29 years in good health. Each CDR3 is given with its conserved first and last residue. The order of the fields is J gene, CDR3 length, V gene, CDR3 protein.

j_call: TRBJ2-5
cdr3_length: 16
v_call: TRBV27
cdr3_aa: CASSSGGVFFAETQYF

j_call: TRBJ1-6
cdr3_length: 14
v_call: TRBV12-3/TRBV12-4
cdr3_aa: CASSFTGGDSPLHF

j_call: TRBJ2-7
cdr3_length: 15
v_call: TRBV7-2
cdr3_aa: CASSSTSGATYEQYF

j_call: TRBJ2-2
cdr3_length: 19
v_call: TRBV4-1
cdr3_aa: CASSQERLEVISATGELFF

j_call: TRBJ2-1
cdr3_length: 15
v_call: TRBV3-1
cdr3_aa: CASSRGTRTYNEQFF

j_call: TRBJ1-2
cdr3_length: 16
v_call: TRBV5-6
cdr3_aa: CASRLTGQGLAYGYTF

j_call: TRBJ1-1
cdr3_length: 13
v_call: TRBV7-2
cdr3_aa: CAKQFDMNTEAFF

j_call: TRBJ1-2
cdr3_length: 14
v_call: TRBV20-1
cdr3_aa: CSAITQVGASGYTF

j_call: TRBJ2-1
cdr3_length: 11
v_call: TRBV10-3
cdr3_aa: CAIRVAGEQFF

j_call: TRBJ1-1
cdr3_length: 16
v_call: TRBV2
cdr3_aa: CASSESPDVLNTEAFF

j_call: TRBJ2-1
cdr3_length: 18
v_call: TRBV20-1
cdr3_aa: CSASQPGLAGGDYSEQFF

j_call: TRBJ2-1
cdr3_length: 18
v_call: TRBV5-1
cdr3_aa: CASSPGMTSGRDMETQFF

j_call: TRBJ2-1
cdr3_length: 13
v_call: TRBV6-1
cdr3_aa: CASRALAGDEQFF

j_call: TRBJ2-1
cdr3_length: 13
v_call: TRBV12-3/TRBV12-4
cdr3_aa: CASSRELHNEQFF

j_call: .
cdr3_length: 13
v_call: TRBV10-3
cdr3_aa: CAIGGDRAYEQYF